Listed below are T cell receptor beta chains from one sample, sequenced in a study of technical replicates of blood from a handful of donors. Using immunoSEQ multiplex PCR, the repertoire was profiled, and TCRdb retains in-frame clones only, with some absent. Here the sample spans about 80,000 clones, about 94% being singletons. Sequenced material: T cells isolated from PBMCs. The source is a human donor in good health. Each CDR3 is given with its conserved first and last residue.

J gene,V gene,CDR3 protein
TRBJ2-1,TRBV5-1,CASSASGTTYNEQFF
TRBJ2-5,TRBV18,CASSPGQEQTQYF
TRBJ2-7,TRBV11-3,CASSLGSGLYEQYF
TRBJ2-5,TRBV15,CATSRGLASAETQYF
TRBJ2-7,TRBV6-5,CASSYSTGEVEQYF
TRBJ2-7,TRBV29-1,CSVAPAGLYEQYF
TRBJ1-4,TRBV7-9,CASSTQRTREKLFF
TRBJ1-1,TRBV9,CASSGGVGTEAFF
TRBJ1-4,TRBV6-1,CASSKTGGEYEKLFF
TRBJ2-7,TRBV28,CASSQAYEQYF
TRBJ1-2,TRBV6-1,CASSEAGGTRGYTF
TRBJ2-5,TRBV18,CASSPLSQETQYF
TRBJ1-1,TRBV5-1,CASSLVRGQGDTEAFF
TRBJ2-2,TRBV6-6,CASTGYPGELFF
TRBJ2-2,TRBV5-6,CASSLAETSSSGELFF
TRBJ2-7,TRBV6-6,CASSYTTYYEQYF
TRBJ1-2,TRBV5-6,CASSLGTGAGYTF
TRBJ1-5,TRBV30,CAWNTQGEPQHF
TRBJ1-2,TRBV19,CASTQGGSYGYTF
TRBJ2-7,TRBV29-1,CSVERWAGGSYEQYF
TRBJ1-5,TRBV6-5,CASSRGGSNQPQHF
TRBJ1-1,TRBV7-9,CASSPPPRGEAFF
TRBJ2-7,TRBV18,CASSLNGDFFLSSYEQYF
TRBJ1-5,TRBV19,CASSLQGGGNQPQHF
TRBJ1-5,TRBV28,CASGGRANQPQHF
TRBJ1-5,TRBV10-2,CASRVGLSNQPQHF
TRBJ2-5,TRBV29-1,CSVVWIALEETQYF
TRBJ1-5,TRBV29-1,CSVEISSNQPQHF
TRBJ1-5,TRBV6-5,CASSYSVQGNQPQHF
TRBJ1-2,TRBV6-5,CASSYSFTGLNGYTF
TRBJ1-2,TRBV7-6,CASSSQGGQGYGYTF
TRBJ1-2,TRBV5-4,CASSLGQDRYGYTF
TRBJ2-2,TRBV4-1,CASSPRWDINTGELFF
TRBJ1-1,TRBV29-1,CSVGRTGPKDTEAFF
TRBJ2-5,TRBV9,CASSAQGARGETQYF
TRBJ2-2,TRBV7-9,CASSLGQGVTGELFF
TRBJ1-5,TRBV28,CASSLWLGPQHF
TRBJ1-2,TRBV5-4,CASSLGGQGAYGYTF
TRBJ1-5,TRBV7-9,CASSLAQNQPQHF
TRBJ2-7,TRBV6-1,CASSEASGVNYEQYF
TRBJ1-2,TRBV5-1,CASSSDDRGSNYGYTF
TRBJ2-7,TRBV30,CAWSVSRGSYEQYF
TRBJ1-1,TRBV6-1,CASRQGQNTEAFF
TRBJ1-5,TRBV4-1,CASSQDNSYNQPQHF
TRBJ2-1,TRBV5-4,CASSSILRQGGEQFF
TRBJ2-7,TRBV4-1,CASSQGGLHEQYF
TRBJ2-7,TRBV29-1,CSVRRESYEQYF
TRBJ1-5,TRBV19,CASSMGGLQPQHF
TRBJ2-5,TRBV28,CASSLHTPGQGQETQYF
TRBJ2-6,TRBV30,CAWTRDRQSSGANVLTF
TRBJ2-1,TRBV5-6,CASSPLTRRPSDNEQFF
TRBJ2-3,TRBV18,CASSPAELDTQYF